Shown below are 9 T cell receptor beta chains from a single sample sequenced in a study of blood T cell repertoires in COVID-19. This table comes from immunoSEQ multiplex PCR, and its TCRdb copy is limited to in-frame clones, with some not included. The table lists 280,000 or so clones, roughly 89% of them singletons, with about 6% in the top ten. Specimen: PBMCs or T cells enriched from blood (not recorded which). The receptors come from a woman aged 40 to 50 who had recovered from COVID-19.

The gene calls are TRBV6-5 and TRBJ1-1; D is possibly TRBD1 (5 bases). Between the trimmed V and J ends, which lost 6 bases and 2 bases, there was a span of 13 bases. This CDR3 spans 14 amino acids. Germline V gives CDR1 MNHEY, CDR2 SVGAGI. In nucleotides, the CDR3 is TGTGCCAGCAGAACCGACAGTTCCAACACTGAAGCTTTCTTT. Translating gives CASRTDSSNTEAFF.

The chain recombines TRBV2 with TRBJ2-3, with 8 positions matching TRBD2. The junction had 12 bases not matched to a gene; V was cut back by 9 bases and J by 4 bases. This CDR3 comprises 15 residues. Per the germline V gene, CDR1 is SNHLY and CDR2 is FYNNEI. CDR3 sequence: CASPMGAGAADTQYF. CDR3 DNA: TGTGCCAGTCCCATGGGAGCGGGAGCTGCAGATACGCAGTATTTT. The whole variable domain, remainder taken from reference TRBV2 and TRBJ2-3, is EPEVTQTPSHQVTQMGQEVILRCVPISNHLYFYWYRQILGQKVEFLVSFYNNEISEKSEIFDDQFSVERPDGSNFTLKIRSTKLEDSAMYFCASPMGAGAADTQYFGPGTRLTVL.

The chain joins TRBV28 to TRBJ1-5, with 7 bases fitting TRBD1. The junction had 7 bases not matched to a gene; V was cut back by 10 bases and J by 4 bases. The CDR3 consists of 13 residues. The germline V gene has CDR1 MDHEN and CDR2 SYDVKM. The CDR3 region has the DNA TGTGCCATCAAGGAGGGGGCGAATCAGCCCCAGCATTTT. Residues: CAIKEGANQPQHF.

The chain is built from TRBV9 and TRBJ2-7; 7 bases are a match to TRBD2. V was pared by 0 bases and J by 5 bases, with 8 bases of the junction left unmatched. Germline CDR1 reads SGDLS; CDR2 reads YYNGEE. CDR3 length equals 15 residues. The CDR3 here is CASSVDDGRSHEQYF. For the CDR3, the DNA is TGTGCCAGCAGCGTAGATGACGGGAGGTCCCACGAGCAGTACTTC.

The chain is built from TRBV6-5 and TRBJ2-1; D not certain. Germline loops: CDR1 MNHEY, CDR2 SVGAGI. V was clipped by 10 bases and J by 4 bases, with 11 bases between them. The CDR3 spans 12 residues. The CDR3 is CATGPGYNEQFF. CDR3 DNA: TGTGCCACCGGCCCAGGTTACAATGAGCAGTTCTTC.

The chain uses TRBV5-4 and TRBJ1-4, with D unresolved. There are 15 residues in the CDR3. Germline CDR1 reads SGHNT; CDR2 reads YYREEE (reference sequence). V was shortened by 3 bases and J by 0 bases, with 9 bases between the two germline ends. In nucleotides, the CDR3 is TGTGCCAGCAGCTCAACACCGACAACTAATGAAAAACTGTTTTTT. It yields the protein CASSSTPTTNEKLFF.

The chain joins TRBV7-9 to TRBJ1-1; D gene uncertain. V gave up 2 bases and J gave up 3 bases, with 7 bases separating them. The CDR3 spans 13 residues. Germline CDR1 reads SEHNR; CDR2 reads FQNEAQ (reference sequence). CDR3: CASSLSQDTEAFF. The CDR3 bases are TGTGCCAGCAGCTTAAGCCAGGACACTGAAGCTTTCTTT.

The rearrangement uses TRBV19 and TRBJ1-2; 8 nucleotides line up with TRBD1. The CDR3 is 13 residues long. The trim removed 10 bases at V and 4 bases at J, leaving 8 bases unmatched. Germline V CDR1 and CDR2: LNHDA, SQIVND (reference sequence). The CDR3 nucleotides are TGTGCCACCCGAGGACAGGGTTCCTATGGCTACACCTTC. Translated, it gives CATRGQGSYGYTF. The entire variable domain, with the rest obtained from reference TRBV19 and TRBJ1-2, is as follows: DGGITQSPKYLFRKEGQNVTLSCEQNLNHDAMYWYRQDPGQGLRLIYYSQIVNDFQKGDIAEGYSVSREKKESFPLTVTSAQKNPTAFYLCATRGQGSYGYTFGSGTRLTVV.

This chain connects TRBV27 to TRBJ1-6; 7 bases are shared with TRBD1. The V gene's germline CDR1 is MNHEY and CDR2 SMNVEV (reference sequence). J gave up 10 bases and V 1 base, and 7 bases lay outside the gene matches. CDR3 size: 15 residues. The CDR3 here is CASSLLGQLLSPLHF. The CDR3 DNA is TGTGCCAGCAGTTTATTGGGACAGCTCCTGTCACCCCTCCACTTT.